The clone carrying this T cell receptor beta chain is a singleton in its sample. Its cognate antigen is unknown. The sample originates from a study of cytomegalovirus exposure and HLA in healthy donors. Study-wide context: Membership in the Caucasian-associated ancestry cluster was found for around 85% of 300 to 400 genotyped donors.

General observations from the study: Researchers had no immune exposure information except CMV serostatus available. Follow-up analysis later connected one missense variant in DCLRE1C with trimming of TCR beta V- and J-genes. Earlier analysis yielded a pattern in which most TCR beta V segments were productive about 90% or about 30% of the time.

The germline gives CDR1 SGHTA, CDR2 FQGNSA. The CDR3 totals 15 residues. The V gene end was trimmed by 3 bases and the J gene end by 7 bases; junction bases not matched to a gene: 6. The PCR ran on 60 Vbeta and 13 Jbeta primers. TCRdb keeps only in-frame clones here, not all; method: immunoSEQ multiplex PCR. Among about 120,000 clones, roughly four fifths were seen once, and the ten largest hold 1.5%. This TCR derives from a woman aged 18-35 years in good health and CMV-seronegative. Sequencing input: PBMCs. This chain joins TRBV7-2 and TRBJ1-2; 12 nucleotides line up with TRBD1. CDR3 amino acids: CASSFTGQGAVGYTF. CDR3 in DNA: TGTGCCAGCAGCTTTACGGGACAGGGGGCGGTTGGCTACACCTTC.